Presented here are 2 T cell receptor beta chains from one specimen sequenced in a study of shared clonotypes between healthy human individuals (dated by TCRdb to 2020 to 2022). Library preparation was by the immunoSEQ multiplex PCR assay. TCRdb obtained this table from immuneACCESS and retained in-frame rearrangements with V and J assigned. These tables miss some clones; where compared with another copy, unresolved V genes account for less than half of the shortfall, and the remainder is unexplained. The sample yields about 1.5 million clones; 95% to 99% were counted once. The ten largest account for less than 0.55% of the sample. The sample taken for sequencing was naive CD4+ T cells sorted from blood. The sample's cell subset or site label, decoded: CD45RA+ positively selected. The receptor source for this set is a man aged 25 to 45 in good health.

The CDR3: CASSLLGLGANTGELFF. CDR3 DNA sequence: TGTGCCAGCAGCTTGCTGGGACTAGGGGCGAACACCGGGGAGCTGTTTTTT. This chain connects TRBV11-2 to TRBJ2-2, with 8 bases that match TRBD2. J was trimmed by 0 bases and V by 3 bases; bases with no gene match: 6. Germline-derived CDR1 and CDR2 are SGHAT and FQNNGV. This CDR3 region has 17 residues.

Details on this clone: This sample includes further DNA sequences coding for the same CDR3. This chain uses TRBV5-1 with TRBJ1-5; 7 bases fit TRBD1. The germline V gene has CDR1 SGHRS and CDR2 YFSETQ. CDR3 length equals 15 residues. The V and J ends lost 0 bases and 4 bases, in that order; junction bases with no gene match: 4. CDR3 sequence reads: CASSLGQGRNQPQHF. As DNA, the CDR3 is TGCGCCAGCAGCTTGGGACAGGGACGGAATCAGCCCCAGCATTTT. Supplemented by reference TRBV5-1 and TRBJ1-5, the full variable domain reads KAGVTQTPRYLIKTRGQQVTLSCSPISGHRSVSWYQQTPGQGLQFLFEYFSETQRNKGNFPGRFSGRQFSNSRSEMNVSTLELGDSALYLCASSLGQGRNQPQHFGDGTRLSIL.